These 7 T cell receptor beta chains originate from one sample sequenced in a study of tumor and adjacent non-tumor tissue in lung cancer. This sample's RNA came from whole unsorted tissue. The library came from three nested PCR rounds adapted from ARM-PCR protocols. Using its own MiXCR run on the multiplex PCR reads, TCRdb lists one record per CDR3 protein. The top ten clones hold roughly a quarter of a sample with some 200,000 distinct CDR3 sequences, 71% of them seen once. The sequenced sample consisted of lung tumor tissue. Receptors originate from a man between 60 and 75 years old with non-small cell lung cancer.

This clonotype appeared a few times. CDR3 region: CASSRRTESYGYTF. The CDR3, as DNA: TGTGCCAGCAGTCGCCGGACAGAATCCTATGGCTACACCTTC. This chain uses TRBV28 with TRBJ1-2; possibly TRBD1 for D (6 bases). Germline CDR1 MDHEN, CDR2 SYDVKM. This CDR3 spans 14 amino acids. The V gene lost 5 bases and the J gene lost 4 bases, with 14 bases spanning the gap.

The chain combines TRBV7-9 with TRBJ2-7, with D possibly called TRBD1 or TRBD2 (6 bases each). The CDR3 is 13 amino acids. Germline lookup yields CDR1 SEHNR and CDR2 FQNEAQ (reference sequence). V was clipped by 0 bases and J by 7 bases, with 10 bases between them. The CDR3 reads CASSLAGGWEQYF. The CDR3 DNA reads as TGTGCCAGCAGCTTAGCAGGGGGGTGGGAGCAGTACTTC. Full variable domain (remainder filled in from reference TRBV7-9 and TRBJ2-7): DTGVSQNPRHKITKRGQNVTFRCDPISEHNRLYWYRQTLGQGPEFLTYFQNEAQLEKSRLLSDRFSAERPKGSFSTLEIQRTEQGDSAMYLCASSLAGGWEQYFGPGTRLTVT.

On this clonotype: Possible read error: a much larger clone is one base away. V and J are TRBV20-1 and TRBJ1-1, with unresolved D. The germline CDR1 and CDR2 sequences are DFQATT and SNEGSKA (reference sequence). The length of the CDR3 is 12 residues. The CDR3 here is CSAKRGNTEALF. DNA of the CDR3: TGCAGTGCTAAAAGAGGGAACACTGAAGCTTTATTT.

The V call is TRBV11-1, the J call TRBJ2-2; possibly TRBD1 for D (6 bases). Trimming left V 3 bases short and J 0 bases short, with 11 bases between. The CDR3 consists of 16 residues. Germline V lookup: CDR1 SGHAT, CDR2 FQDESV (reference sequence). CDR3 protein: CASSFSTGTNTGELFF. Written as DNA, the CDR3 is TGTGCCAGCAGCTTCTCGACAGGTACGAACACCGGGGAGCTGTTTTTT.

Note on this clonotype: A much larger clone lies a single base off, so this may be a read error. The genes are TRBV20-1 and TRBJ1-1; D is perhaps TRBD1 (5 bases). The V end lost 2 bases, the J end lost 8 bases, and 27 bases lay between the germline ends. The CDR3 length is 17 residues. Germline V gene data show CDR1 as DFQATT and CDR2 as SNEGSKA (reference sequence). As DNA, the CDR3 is TGCAGTGCTAGAAAATTGGGGCGTGTGGACAAAGTGGGGGAAGCTTTCTTT. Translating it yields CSARKLGRVDKVGEAFF.

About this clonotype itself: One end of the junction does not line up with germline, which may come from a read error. CDR3 DNA sequence: TGCAGTGTCTACCCAGCGGGGGCCACAAATACGCAGTATTTT. This translates into CSVYPAGATNTQYF. The chain joins TRBV20-1 to TRBJ2-3, with TRBD2 identical over 8 bases. This CDR3 has 14 residues. Germline CDR1 reads DFQATT; CDR2 reads SNEGSKA (reference sequence).

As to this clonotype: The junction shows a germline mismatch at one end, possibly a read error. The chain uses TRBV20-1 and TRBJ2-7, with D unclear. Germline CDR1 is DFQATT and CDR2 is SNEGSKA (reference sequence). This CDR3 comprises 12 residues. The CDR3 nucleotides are TGCAGTGTCTTATCGGACGGCTACGAGCGGTACTTC. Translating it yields CSVLSDGYERYF.